This TCR beta chain was identified during a study of blood T cell repertoires in COVID-19. Study information: COVID-19 samples collected from the United States, Italy and Spain covered acute and convalescent phases.

CDR1 is MDHEN and CDR2 is SYDVKM in the germline V gene. V was pared by 6 bases and J by 1 base, with 12 bases between. CDR3 length: 14 residues. Participants spanned ages about 18 to 90 years and resided in roughly 22 US areas. The table lists this clone with a count of one. In the source study's methods: Reference gene primer amplification gave estimated nucleated cell counts. Data came from immunoSEQ multiplex PCR; TCRdb stores just in-frame clones and leaves some out. That table supplies the V and J calls and clone size; D and trimming were determined from the DNA. The sample holds roughly 160,000 clones, approximately 88% seen once.

The sequenced sample consisted of PBMCs or T cells enriched from blood (not recorded which). The sequence was collected from a woman aged 60 to 75 who had recovered from COVID-19. The chain links TRBV28 to TRBJ2-5; D perhaps matches TRBD1 (6 bases). The CDR3 DNA follows: TGTGCCAGCAGGCCGACAGGTCCCCAAGAGACCCAGTACTTC. Encoded protein: CASRPTGPQETQYF.